The 8 T cell receptor beta chains below all came from one sample that was sequenced in a study of cytomegalovirus exposure and HLA in healthy donors. Use of 60 Vbeta and 13 Jbeta primers characterized the PCR. Method: immunoSEQ multiplex PCR; TCRdb's copy keeps in-frame clones and lacks some. The sample holds about 140,000 clones; approximately 70% are singletons and the top ten take under 7.5%. The sequenced sample consisted of PBMCs. The receptors stem from a woman aged 60 to 75 in good health and CMV-seronegative.

V usage is TRBV5-6 and J usage is TRBJ2-7, with 8 bases lining up with TRBD1. The V gene's germline CDR1 is SGHDT and CDR2 YYEEEE. The junction had 3 bases not matched to a gene; V was cut back by 0 bases and J by 4 bases. The CDR3 consists of 14 residues. The CDR3 sequence: CASSLGQGFYEQYF. The CDR3 nucleotides are TGTGCCAGCAGCTTGGGACAGGGGTTTTACGAGCAGTACTTC.

The chain combines TRBV6-6 with TRBJ1-1, with 7 bases fitting TRBD1. Losses at the gene ends were 2 bases for V and 0 bases for J; bases not matched to a gene: 3. The germline V gene has CDR1 MNHNY and CDR2 SVGAGI (reference sequence). This CDR3 spans 15 amino acids. The CDR3 DNA reads TGTGCCAGCAGTTACCCGACAGGGTTGAACACTGAAGCTTTCTTT. Protein product: CASSYPTGLNTEAFF.

The rearrangement joins TRBV7-3 to TRBJ2-1, with D maybe TRBD1 (5 bases). Per germline, CDR1 SGHTA and CDR2 FQGTGA. CDR3 length equals 13 residues. Trimming stripped 3 bases from V and 10 bases from J, with 13 bases between. This CDR3 reads CASSFLGKGEQFF. The CDR3 coding sequence is TGTGCCAGCAGCTTCCTAGGAAAGGGGGAGCAGTTCTTC.

In this sample, this clone turned up a few times. The sample carries other DNA sequences with the same CDR3. The rearrangement links TRBV19 to TRBJ1-5; a weak D match, TRBD1 (5 bases). CDR1 LNHDA and CDR2 SQIVND come from the germline V gene (reference sequence). The V and J ends lost 1 base and 3 bases respectively, with 7 bases between them. The CDR3 contains 14 residues. The chain's CDR3 is CASSIGQSNQPQHF. The CDR3 DNA follows: TGTGCCAGTAGTATAGGACAGTCCAATCAGCCCCAGCATTTT.

The chain uses TRBV9 and TRBJ1-3, with a weak D call TRBD1 (6 bases). The germline V gene encodes CDR1 SGDLS and CDR2 YYNGEE. V was pared by 3 bases and J by 3 bases, with 16 bases between. The CDR3 loop spans 16 amino acids. This chain's CDR3 is CASSGYRVQGGNTIYF. The CDR3 DNA sequence: TGTGCCAGCAGCGGATACAGGGTTCAGGGTGGAAACACCATATATTTT.

The chain carries TRBV6-5 and TRBJ2-7; TRBD2 aligns across 12 bases. This CDR3 contains 15 residues. Germline assignment: CDR1 MNHEY and CDR2 SVGAGI. Losses at the gene ends were 2 bases for V and 7 bases for J; bases not matched to a gene: 6. Written as DNA, the CDR3 is TGTGCCAGCAGTTACACCGGACTAGCGGGGATGGAGCAGTACTTC. Translation: CASSYTGLAGMEQYF.

The chain employs TRBV4-2 and TRBJ2-6; 9 positions match TRBD2. Losses at the gene ends were 0 bases for V and 5 bases for J; bases not matched to a gene: 5. The V gene's germline CDR1 is LGHNA and CDR2 YNFKEQ. The CDR3 extends over 17 amino acids. CDR3 sequence: CASSQDRPSGRANVLTF. For the CDR3, the DNA is TGTGCCAGCAGCCAAGATCGGCCTAGCGGGAGGGCCAACGTCCTGACTTTC.

A remark on this clone: A junction end diverges from the germline sequence, so it may reflect a read error. The same CDR3 is also encoded by other DNA sequences in this sample. The CDR3 DNA reads TGTAGCGCCGGGTCGGGCGGGGGGCTTCACAATGAGCAGTTCTTC. Translated, it gives CSAGSGGGLHNEQFF. The rearrangement joins TRBV29-1 to TRBJ2-1, with TRBD2 matching 8 bases. The CDR3 length is 15 residues. Germline CDR1 and CDR2: SQVTM and ANQGSEA.